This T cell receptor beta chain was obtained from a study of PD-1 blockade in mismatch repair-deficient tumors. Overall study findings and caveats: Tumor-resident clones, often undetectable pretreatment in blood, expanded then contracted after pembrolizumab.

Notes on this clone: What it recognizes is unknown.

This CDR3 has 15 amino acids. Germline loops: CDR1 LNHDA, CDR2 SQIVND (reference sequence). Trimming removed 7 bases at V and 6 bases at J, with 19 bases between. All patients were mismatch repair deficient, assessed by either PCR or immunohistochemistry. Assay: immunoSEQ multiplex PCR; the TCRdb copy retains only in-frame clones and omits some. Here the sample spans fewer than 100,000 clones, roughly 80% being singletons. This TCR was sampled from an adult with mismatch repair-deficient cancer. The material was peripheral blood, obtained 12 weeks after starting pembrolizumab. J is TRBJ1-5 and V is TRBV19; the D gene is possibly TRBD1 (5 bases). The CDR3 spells CASTPVYQGTQPQHF. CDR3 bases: TGTGCCAGTACCCCCGTGTACCAGGGTACTCAGCCCCAGCATTTT.